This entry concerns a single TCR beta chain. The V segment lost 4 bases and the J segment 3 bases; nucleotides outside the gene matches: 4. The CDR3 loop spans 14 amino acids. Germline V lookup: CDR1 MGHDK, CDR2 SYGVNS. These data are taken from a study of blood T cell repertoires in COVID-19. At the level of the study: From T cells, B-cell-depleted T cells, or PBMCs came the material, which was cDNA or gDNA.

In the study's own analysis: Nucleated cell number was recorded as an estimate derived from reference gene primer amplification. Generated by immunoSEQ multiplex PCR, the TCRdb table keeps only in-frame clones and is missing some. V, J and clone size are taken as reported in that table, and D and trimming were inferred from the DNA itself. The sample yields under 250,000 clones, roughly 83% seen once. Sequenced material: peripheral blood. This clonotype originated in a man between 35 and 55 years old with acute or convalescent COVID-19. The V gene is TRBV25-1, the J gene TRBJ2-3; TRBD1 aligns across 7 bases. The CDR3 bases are TGTGCCAGCAGTGCCAGCAGGGGGACAGATACGCAGTATTTT. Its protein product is CASSASRGTDTQYF.